This T cell receptor beta chain was sequenced during a study of blood T cell repertoires in COVID-19. Study-level information: Acute and convalescent COVID-19 specimens originated in the United States, Italy and Spain. Sample material is recorded as cDNA or gDNA derived from T cells, B-cell-depleted T cells, or PBMCs.

About this clone itself: Compared with germline, one end of the junction differs, possibly owing to a read error.

The CDR3 totals 13 residues. Germline V gene lookup returns CDR1 SQVTM and CDR2 ANQGSEA. Authors' data handling: Amplified reference gene primers provided the basis for estimating nucleated cell counts. Measured with immunoSEQ multiplex PCR; TCRdb has only the in-frame clones, and not every one. The D gene and trimming were derived from the DNA, and the V and J assignments and clone size from that table. This sample yields some 180,000 clones, of which 70% to 90% are seen a single time; roughly a sixth belongs to the top ten. This TCR derives from a man in his fifties with COVID-19, enrolled during active disease. J is TRBJ2-7 and V is TRBV29-1, with 8 bases matching TRBD1. Sequenced sample: peripheral blood. CDR3 nucleotides: TGCAGCGTGGAAGGGACAGGTAACTACGAGCAGTACTTC. This encodes CSVEGTGNYEQYF.